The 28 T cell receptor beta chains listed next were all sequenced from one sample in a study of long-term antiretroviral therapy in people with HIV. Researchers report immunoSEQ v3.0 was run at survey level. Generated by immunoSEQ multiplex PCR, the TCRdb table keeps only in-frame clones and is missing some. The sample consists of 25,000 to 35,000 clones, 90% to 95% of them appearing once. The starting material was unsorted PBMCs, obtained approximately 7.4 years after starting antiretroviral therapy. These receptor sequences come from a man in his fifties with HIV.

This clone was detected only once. CDR3 sequence reads: CASSHAGTGYNYADSPLHF. CDR3 in DNA: TGCGCCAGCAGCCACGCCGGGACAGGATACAATTATGCTGATTCACCCCTCCACTTT. V and J are TRBV4-3 and TRBJ1-6, with TRBD1 identical over 8 bases. V lost 3 bases and J lost 8; bases outside the gene matches: 18. Germline CDR1 and CDR2: LGHNA and YSLEER. This CDR3 has 19 residues.

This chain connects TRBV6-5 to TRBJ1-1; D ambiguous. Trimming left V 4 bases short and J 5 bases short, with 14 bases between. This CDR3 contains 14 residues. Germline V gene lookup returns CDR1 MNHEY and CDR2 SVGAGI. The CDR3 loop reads CASSSKPAGTEAFF. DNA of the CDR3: TGTGCCAGCAGTTCGAAACCCGCGGGGACTGAAGCTTTCTTT.

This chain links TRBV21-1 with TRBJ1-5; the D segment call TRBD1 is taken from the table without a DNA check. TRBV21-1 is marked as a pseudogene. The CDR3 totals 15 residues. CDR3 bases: TGTGCCAGTTCTCTACGGGACAGTAGGAGTCAGCCCCAGCATTTT. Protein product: CASSLRDSRSQPQHF.

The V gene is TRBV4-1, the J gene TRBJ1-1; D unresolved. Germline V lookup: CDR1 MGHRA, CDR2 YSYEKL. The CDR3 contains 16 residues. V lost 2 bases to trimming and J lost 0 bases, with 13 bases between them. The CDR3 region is CASSQNHAVMNTEAFF. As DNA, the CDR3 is TGCGCCAGCAGCCAAAACCACGCAGTCATGAACACTGAAGCTTTCTTT.

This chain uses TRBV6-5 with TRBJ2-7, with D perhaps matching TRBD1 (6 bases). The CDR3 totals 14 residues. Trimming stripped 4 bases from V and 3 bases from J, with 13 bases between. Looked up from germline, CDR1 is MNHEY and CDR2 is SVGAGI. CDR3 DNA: TGTGCCAGCAGTTTGGGGGCCCTTAGCTACGAGCAGTACTTC. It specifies CASSLGALSYEQYF.

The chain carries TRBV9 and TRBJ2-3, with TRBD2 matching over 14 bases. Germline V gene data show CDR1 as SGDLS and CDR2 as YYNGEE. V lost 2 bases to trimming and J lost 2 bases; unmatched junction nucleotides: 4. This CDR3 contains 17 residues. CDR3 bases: TGTGCCAGCAGCGTTGGACTAGCGGGGGGACCCACAGATACGCAGTATTTT. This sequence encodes CASSVGLAGGPTDTQYF.

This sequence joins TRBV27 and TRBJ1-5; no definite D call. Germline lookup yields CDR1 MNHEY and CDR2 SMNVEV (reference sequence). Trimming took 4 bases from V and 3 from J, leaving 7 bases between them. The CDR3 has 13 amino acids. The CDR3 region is CASSSRVNQPQHF. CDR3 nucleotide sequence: TGTGCCAGCAGTTCGCGTGTCAATCAGCCCCAGCATTTT.

For the CDR3, the DNA is TGTGCCAGCAGCAACAGGGGTATTGGCTACACCTTC. Residues: CASSNRGIGYTF. This sequence joins TRBV7-9 and TRBJ1-2, with 7 bases fitting TRBD1. J was trimmed by 7 bases and V by 5 bases; bases with no gene match: 4. This CDR3 contains 12 residues. Germline CDR1 reads SEHNR; CDR2 reads FQNEAQ (reference sequence). The full variable domain, in which reference TRBV7-9 and TRBJ1-2 provide the parts outside the CDR3, is DTGVSQNPRHKITKRGQNVTFRCDPISEHNRLYWYRQTLGQGPEFLTYFQNEAQLEKSRLLSDRFSAERPKGSFSTLEIQRTEQGDSAMYLCASSNRGIGYTFGSGTRLTVV.

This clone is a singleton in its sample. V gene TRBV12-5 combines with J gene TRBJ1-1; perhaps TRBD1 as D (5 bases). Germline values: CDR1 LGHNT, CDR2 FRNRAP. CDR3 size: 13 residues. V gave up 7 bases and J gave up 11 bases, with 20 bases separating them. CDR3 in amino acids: CASVPPTGTWAFF. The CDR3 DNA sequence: TGTGCTAGTGTCCCGCCTACCGGGACTTGGGCTTTCTTT.

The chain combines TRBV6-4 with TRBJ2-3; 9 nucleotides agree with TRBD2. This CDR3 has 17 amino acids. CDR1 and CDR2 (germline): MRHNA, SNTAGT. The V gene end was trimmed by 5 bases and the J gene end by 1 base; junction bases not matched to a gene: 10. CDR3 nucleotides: TGTGCCAGCAGTTCATCTGCTCGCGGGGGGGGCACAGATACGCAGTATTTT. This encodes CASSSSARGGGTDTQYF.

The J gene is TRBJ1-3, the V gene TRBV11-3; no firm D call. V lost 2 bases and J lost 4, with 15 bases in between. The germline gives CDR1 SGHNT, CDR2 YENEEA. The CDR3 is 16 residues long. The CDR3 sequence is CASSLQPSRSGNTIYF. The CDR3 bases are TGTGCCAGCAGCTTACAACCCTCTCGGTCCGGAAACACCATATATTTT.

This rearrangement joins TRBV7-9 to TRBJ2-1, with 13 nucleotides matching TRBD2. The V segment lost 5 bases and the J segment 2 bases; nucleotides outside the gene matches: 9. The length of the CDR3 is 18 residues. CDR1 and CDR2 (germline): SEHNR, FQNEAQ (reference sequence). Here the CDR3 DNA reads TGTGCCAGCAGCGACCAGACTAGCGGGGGGTTAACCTACAATGAGCAGTTCTTC. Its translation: CASSDQTSGGLTYNEQFF.

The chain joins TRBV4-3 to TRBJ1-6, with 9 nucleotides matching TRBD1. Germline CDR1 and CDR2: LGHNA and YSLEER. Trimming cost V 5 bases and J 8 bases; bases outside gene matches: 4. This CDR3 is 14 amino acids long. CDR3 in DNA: TGCGCCAGCAGCTTGGACAGGGGATATTCACCCCTCCACTTT. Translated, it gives CASSLDRGYSPLHF.

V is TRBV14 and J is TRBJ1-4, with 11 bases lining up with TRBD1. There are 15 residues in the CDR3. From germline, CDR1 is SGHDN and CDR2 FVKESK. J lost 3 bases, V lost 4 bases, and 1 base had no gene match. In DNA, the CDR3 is TGTGCCAGCAGCCGGACAGGGGGCCCTAATGAAAAACTGTTTTTT. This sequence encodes CASSRTGGPNEKLFF.

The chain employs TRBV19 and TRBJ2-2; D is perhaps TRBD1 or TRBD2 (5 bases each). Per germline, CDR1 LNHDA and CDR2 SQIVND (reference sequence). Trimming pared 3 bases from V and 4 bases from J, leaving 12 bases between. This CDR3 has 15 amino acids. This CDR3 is CASSIIGAGTGELFF. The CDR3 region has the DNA TGTGCCAGTAGTATTATCGGGGCCGGCACCGGGGAGCTGTTTTTT. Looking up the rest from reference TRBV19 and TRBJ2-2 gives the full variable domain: DGGITQSPKYLFRKEGQNVTLSCEQNLNHDAMYWYRQDPGQGLRLIYYSQIVNDFQKGDIAEGYSVSREKKESFPLTVTSAQKNPTAFYLCASSIIGAGTGELFFGEGSRLTVL.

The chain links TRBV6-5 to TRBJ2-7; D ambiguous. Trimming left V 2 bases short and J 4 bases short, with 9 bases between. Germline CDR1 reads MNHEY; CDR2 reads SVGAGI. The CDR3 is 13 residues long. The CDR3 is CASSYEYGYEQYF. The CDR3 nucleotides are TGTGCCAGCAGTTACGAGTACGGGTACGAGCAGTACTTC.

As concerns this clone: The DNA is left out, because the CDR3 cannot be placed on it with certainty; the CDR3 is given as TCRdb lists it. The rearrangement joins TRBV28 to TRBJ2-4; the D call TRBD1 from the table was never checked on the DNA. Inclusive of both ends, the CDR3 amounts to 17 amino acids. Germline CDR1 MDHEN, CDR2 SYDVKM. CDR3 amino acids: CASSTSALLRAKNIQYF.

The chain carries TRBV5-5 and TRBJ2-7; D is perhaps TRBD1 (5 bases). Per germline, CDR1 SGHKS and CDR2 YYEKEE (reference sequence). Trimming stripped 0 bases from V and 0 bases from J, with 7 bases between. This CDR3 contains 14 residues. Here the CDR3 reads CASSLVDSSYEQYF. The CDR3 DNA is TGTGCCAGCAGCTTGGTTGACAGCTCCTACGAGCAGTACTTC.

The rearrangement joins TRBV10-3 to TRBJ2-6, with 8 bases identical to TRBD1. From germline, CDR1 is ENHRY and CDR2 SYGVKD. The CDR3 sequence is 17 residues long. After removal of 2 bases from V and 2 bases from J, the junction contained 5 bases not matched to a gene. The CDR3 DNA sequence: TGTGCCATCAGTGAGCAGGGGGCGCTGGCTGGGGCCAACGTCCTGACTTTC. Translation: CAISEQGALAGANVLTF.

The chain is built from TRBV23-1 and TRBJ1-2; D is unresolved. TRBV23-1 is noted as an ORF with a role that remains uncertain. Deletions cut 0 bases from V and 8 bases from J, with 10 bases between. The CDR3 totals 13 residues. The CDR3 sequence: CASSQSGQSGYTF. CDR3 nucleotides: TGCGCCAGCAGTCAATCAGGGCAGAGCGGCTACACCTTC.

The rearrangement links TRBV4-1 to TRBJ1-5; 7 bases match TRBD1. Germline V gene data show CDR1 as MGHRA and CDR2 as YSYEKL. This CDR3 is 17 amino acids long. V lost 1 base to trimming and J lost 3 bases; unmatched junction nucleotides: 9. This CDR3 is CASSQVTFTGDNQPQHF. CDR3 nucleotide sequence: TGCGCCAGCAGCCAAGTTACGTTTACAGGGGACAATCAGCCCCAGCATTTT.

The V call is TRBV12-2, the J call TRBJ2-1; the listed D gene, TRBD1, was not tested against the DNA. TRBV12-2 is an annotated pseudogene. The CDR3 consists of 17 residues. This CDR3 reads CASRLTTGRSAPNEQFF. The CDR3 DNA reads TGTGCAAGTCGCTTAACGACAGGGCGATCGGCCCCCAATGAGCAGTTCTTC.

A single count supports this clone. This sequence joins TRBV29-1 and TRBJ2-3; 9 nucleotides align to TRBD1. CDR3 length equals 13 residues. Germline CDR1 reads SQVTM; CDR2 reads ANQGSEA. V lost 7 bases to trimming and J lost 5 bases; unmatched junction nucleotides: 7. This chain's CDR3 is CSGYTGGVDTQYF. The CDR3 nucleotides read TGCAGCGGGTACACAGGGGGCGTAGATACGCAGTATTTT.

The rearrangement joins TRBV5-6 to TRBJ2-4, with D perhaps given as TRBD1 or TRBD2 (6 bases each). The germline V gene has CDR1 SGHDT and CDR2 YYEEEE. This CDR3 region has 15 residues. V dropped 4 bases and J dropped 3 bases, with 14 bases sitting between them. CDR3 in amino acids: CASSPGAYGKNIQYF. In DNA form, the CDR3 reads TGTGCCAGCAGCCCGGGGGCGTATGGCAAAAACATTCAGTACTTC.

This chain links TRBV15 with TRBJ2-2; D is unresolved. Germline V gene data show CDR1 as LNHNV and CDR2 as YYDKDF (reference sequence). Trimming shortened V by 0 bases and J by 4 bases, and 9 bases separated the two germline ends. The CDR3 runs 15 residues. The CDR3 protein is CATSRDGQSTGELFF. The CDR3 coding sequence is TGTGCCACCAGCAGAGATGGGCAGAGCACCGGGGAGCTGTTTTTT.

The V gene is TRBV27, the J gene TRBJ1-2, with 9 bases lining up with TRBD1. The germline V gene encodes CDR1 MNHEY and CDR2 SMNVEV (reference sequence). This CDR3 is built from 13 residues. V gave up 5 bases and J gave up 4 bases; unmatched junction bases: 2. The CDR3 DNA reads TGTGCCAGCAGTAACAGGGGGCCCTATGGCTACACCTTC. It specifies CASSNRGPYGYTF.

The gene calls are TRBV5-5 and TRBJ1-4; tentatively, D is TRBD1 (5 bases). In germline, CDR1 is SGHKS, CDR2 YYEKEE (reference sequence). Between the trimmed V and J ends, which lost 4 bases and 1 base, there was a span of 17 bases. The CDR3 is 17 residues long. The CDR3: CASSPSGGGVTNEKLFF. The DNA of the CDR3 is TGTGCCAGCAGCCCCTCCGGGGGGGGTGTAACTAATGAAAAACTGTTTTTT.

This CDR3 is CASSLDRGRGTEAFF. The CDR3 nucleotides are TGCGCCAGCAGCTTGGACAGGGGGCGCGGGACTGAAGCTTTCTTT. J is TRBJ1-1 and V is TRBV5-1; 9 bases are shared with TRBD1. CDR1 is SGHRS, CDR2 YFSETQ, per germline. The trim removed 0 bases at V and 5 bases at J, leaving 5 bases unmatched. The CDR3 extends over 15 amino acids.